This paragraph reports one T cell receptor (beta chain). V lost 0 bases, J lost 2 bases, and 12 bases stayed unmatched. This CDR3 has 18 residues. CDR1 is GTSNPN and CDR2 is SVGIG in the germline V gene (reference sequence). TCRdb reassembled clones from the PCR reads with MiXCR. The data show about 41,000 clones, roughly 26% seen once. No treatment had been given to any patient before thyroid surgery. The data derive from a study of metastatic and nonmetastatic thyroid tumors. The J gene is TRBJ2-2, the V gene TRBV30; 7 bases match TRBD1. This clonotype originated in a female donor with papillary thyroid cancer or a benign thyroid nodule (not recorded which). Some clones in this sample may be carry-over from other donors' samples. The specimen was tumor tissue. DNA for the CDR3: TGTGCCTGGAGTGTACCGTGGGCAGGGGGTGATAACACCGGGGAGCTGTTTTTT. This codes for CAWSVPWAGGDNTGELFF.